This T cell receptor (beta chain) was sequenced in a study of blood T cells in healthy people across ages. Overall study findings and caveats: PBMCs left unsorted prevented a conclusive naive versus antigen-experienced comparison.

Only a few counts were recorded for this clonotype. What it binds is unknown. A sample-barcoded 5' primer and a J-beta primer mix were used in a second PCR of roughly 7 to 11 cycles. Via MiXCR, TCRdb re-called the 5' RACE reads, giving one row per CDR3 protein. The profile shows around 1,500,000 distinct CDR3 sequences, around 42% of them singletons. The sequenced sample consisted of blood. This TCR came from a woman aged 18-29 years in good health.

Written as DNA, the CDR3 is TGTGCCAGCAGTTACTCCCCTCTGAGACTAGCGGGAGAGGGGCGGAAGAACATTCAGTACTTC. It translates to CASSYSPLRLAGEGRKNIQYF. The V and J genes are TRBV6-2 or TRBV6-3 and TRBJ2-4; 12 positions agree with TRBD2. The CDR3 totals 21 residues. Germline V CDR1 and CDR2: MNHEY, SVGEGT. With V trimmed by 0 bases and J by 7 bases, 19 bases remained unmatched.